This is a list of T cell receptor beta chains from one sample in a study of Ad26.COV2.S vaccination and SARS-CoV-2 variants. The data were produced by immunoSEQ multiplex PCR, yet TCRdb's version contains in-frame clones alone and is incomplete. The table has approximately 400,000 clones, about 91% seen once. Sequencing was performed on peripheral blood, taken after recovery from COVID-19. These receptors came from a human donor who had recovered from COVID-19. CDR3s include the opening cysteine and the closing phenylalanine or tryptophan. A D gene is named only where the DNA matches it firmly. Size tells how often a clone was seen (once, few, many) or the class of an expanded clone, and some rows leave it out.

NA,TRBV5-1,TRBJ2-2,NA,TGCGCCAGCAGCTTGGCCGGTAACACCGGGGAGCTGTTTTTT,CASSLAGNTGELFF
once,TRBV9,TRBJ1-5,NA,TGTGCCAGCAGCGAGGGGGGCAATCAGCCCCAGCATTTT,CASSEGGNQPQHF
NA,TRBV27,TRBJ1-4,TRBD1,TGTGCCAGCAGTTTCGGGACAGGTCGAGAAAAACTGTTTTTT,CASSFGTGREKLFF
NA,TRBV6-2/TRBV6-3,TRBJ2-1,NA,TGTGCCAGCAGTTATCTAAGGGGATCAGGGAATGAGCAGTTCTTC,CASSYLRGSGNEQFF
NA,TRBV5-1,TRBJ2-3,TRBD2,TGCGCCAGCAGGGATCCGGGACTAGGGGTTAGCACAGATACGCAGTATTTT,CASRDPGLGVSTDTQYF
NA,TRBV5-1,TRBJ2-1,NA,TGCGCCAGCACCCTTGAAGGGGGGGTGACCTACAATGAGCAGTTCTTC,CASTLEGGVTYNEQFF
NA,TRBV7-8,TRBJ1-1,NA,TGTGCCAGCAGCTCCTCGGCAGGGAGGGACACTGAAGCTTTCTTT,CASSSSAGRDTEAFF
NA,TRBV2,TRBJ2-7,NA,TGTGCCAGCAGACTTACAGCGAACGAGCAGTACTTC,CASRLTANEQYF
NA,TRBV5-6,TRBJ2-5,NA,TGTGCCAGCAGCTTGGAGGGACATGTACAAGAGACCCAGTACTTC,CASSLEGHVQETQYF
NA,TRBV18,TRBJ1-5,NA,TGTGCCAGCTCAGGGCAGGGGCATCAGCCCCAGCATTTT,CASSGQGHQPQHF
NA,TRBV2,TRBJ1-1,NA,TGTGCCAGCACAGCCCAAGGGGGCACTGAAGCTTTCTTT,CASTAQGGTEAFF